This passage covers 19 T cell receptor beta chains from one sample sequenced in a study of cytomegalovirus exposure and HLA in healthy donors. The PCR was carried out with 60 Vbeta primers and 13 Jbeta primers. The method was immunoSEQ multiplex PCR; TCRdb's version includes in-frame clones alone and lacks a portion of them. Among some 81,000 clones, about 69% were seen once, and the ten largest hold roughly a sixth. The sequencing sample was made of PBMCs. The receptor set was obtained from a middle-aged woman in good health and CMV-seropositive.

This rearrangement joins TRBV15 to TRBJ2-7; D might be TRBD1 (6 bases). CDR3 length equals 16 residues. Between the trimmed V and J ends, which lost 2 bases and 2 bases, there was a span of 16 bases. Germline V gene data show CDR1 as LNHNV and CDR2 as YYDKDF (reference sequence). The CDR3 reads CATSRTTGSLAYEQYF. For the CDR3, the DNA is TGTGCCACCAGCAGAACTACAGGGTCGTTGGCCTACGAGCAGTACTTC.

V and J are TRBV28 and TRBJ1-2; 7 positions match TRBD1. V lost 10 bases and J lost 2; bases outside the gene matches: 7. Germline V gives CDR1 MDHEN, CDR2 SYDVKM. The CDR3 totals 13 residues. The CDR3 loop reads CATATGDNYGYTF. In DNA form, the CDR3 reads TGTGCCACCGCAACAGGGGACAACTATGGCTACACCTTC.

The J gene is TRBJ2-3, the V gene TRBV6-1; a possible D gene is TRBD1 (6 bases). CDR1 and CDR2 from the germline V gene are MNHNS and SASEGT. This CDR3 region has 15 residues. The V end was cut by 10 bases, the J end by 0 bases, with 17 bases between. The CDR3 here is CATSLHRVSTDTQYF. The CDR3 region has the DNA TGTGCCACCTCCCTTCACAGGGTTAGCACAGATACGCAGTATTTT.

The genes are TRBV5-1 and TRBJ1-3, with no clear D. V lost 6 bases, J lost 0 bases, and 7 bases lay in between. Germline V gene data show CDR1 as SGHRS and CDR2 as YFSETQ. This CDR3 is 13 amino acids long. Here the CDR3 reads CASTFSSGNTIYF. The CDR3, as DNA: TGCGCCAGCACGTTCAGCTCTGGAAACACCATATATTTT.

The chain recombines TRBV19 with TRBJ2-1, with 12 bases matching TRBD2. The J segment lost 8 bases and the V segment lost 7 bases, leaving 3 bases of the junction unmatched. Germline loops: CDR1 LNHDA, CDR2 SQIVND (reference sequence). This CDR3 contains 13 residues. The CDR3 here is CASKLAGGHEQFF. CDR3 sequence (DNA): TGTGCCAGTAAACTAGCGGGGGGTCATGAGCAGTTCTTC. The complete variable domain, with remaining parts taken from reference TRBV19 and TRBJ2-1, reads DGGITQSPKYLFRKEGQNVTLSCEQNLNHDAMYWYRQDPGQGLRLIYYSQIVNDFQKGDIAEGYSVSREKKESFPLTVTSAQKNPTAFYLCASKLAGGHEQFFGPGTRLTVL.

The CDR3 region has the DNA TGCGCCAGCAGCCGGCGGGACAGGGGGCGAGATGGTGGTGAAAAACTGTTTTTT. Amino acids: CASSRRDRGRDGGEKLFF. The chain joins TRBV4-1 to TRBJ1-4; 12 positions match TRBD1. After removal of 4 bases from V and 7 bases from J, the junction contained 13 bases not matched to a gene. This CDR3 contains 18 residues. CDR1 and CDR2 from the germline V gene are MGHRA and YSYEKL.

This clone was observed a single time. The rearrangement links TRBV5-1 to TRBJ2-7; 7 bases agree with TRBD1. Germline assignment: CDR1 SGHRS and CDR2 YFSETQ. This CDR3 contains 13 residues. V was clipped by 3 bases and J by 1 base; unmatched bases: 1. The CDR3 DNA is TGCGCCAGCAGCTGGGACAGATCCTACGAGCAGTACTTC. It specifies CASSWDRSYEQYF.

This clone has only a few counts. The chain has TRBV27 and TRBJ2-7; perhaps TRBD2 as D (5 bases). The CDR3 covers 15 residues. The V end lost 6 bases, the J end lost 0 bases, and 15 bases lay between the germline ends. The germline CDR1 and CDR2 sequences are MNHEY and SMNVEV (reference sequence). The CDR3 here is CASSLGASSSYEQYF. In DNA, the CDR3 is TGTGCCAGCAGCCTGGGAGCCAGCTCCTCCTACGAGCAGTACTTC.

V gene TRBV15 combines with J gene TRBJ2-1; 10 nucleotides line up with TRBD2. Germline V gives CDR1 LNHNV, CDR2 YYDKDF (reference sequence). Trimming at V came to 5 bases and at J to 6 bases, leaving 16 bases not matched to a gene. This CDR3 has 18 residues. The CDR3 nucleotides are TGTGCCACCAGCCTACCCCGGACTAGCGGTGCAGGGGGCAATGAGCAGTTCTTC. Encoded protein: CATSLPRTSGAGGNEQFF.

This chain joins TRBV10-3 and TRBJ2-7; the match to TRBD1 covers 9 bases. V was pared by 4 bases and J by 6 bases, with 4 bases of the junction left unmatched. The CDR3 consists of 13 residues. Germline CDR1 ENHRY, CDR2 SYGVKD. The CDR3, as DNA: TGTGCCATCAGTGGGGACAGGGAAGGCGAGCAGTACTTC. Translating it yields CAISGDREGEQYF.

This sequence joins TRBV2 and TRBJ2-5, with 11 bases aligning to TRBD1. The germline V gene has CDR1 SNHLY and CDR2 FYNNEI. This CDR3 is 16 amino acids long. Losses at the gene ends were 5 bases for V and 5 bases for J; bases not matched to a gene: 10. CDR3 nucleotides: TGTGCCAGCAGTCGGGACAGGGGGGCTCAGTGGGAGACCCAGTACTTC. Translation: CASSRDRGAQWETQYF. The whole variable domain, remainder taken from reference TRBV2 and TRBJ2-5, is EPEVTQTPSHQVTQMGQEVILRCVPISNHLYFYWYRQILGQKVEFLVSFYNNEISEKSEIFDDQFSVERPDGSNFTLKIRSTKLEDSAMYFCASSRDRGAQWETQYFGPGTRLLVL.

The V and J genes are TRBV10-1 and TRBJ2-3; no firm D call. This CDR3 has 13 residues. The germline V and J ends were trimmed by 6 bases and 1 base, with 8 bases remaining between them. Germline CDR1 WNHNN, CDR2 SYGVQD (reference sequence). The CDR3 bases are TGCGCCAGCAGCTCGGTGCGCACAGATACGCAGTATTTT. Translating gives CASSSVRTDTQYF.

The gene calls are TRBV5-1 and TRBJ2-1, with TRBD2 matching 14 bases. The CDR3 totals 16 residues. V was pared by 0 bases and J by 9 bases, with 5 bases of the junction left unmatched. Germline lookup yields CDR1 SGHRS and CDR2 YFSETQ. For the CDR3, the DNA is TGCGCCAGCAGCTTGGGACTAGCGGGAGGGCTTGTTGAGCAGTTCTTC. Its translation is CASSLGLAGGLVEQFF. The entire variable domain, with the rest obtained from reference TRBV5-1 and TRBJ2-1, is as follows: KAGVTQTPRYLIKTRGQQVTLSCSPISGHRSVSWYQQTPGQGLQFLFEYFSETQRNKGNFPGRFSGRQFSNSRSEMNVSTLELGDSALYLCASSLGLAGGLVEQFFGPGTRLTVL.

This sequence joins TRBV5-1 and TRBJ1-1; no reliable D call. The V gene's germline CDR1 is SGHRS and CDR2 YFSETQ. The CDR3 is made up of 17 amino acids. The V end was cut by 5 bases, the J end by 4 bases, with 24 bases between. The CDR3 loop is CASSPGFLLRGFTEAFF. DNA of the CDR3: TGCGCCAGCAGTCCCGGGTTCCTTTTGCGGGGATTCACTGAAGCTTTCTTT.

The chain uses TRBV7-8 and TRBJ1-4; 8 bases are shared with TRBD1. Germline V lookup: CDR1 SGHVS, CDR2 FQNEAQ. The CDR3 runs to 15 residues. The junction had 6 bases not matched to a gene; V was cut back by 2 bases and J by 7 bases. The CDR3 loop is CASSLLDRGGEKLFF. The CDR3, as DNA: TGTGCCAGCAGCTTACTTGACAGGGGCGGTGAAAAACTGTTTTTT. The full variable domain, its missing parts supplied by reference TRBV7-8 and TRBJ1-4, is GAGVSQSPRYKVAKRGQDVALRCDPISGHVSLFWYQQALGQGPEFLTYFQNEAQLDKSGLPSDRFFAERPEGSVSTLKIQRTQQEDSAVYLCASSLLDRGGEKLFFGSGTQLSVL.

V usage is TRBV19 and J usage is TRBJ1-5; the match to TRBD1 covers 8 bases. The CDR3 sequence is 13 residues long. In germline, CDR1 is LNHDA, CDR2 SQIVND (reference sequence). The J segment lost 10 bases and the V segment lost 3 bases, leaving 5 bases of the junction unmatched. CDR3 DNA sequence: TGTGCCAGTAGTATGGGACAGGTGTTACCCCAGCATTTT. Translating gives CASSMGQVLPQHF. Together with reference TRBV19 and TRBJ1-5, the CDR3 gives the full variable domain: DGGITQSPKYLFRKEGQNVTLSCEQNLNHDAMYWYRQDPGQGLRLIYYSQIVNDFQKGDIAEGYSVSREKKESFPLTVTSAQKNPTAFYLCASSMGQVLPQHFGDGTRLSIL.

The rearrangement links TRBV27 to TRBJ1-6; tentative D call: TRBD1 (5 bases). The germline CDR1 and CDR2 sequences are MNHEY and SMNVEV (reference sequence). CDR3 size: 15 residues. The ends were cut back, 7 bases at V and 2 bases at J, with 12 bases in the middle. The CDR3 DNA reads TGTGCCAGCACTCCAGGGAATCCCTATAATTCACCCCTCCACTTT. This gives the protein CASTPGNPYNSPLHF.

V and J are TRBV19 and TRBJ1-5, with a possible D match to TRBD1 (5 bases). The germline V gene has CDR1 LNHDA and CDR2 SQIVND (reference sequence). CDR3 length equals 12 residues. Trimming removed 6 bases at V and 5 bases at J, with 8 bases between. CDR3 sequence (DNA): TGTGCCAGTAGCAGGGCCCATCAGCCCCAGCATTTT. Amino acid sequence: CASSRAHQPQHF.

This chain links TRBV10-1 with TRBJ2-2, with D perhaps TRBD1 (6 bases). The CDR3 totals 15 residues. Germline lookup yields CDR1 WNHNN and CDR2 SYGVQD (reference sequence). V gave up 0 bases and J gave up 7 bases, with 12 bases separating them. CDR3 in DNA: TGCGCCAGCAGTGAGTCACAGGGTGCGAGCGGGGAGCTGTTTTTT. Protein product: CASSESQGASGELFF.